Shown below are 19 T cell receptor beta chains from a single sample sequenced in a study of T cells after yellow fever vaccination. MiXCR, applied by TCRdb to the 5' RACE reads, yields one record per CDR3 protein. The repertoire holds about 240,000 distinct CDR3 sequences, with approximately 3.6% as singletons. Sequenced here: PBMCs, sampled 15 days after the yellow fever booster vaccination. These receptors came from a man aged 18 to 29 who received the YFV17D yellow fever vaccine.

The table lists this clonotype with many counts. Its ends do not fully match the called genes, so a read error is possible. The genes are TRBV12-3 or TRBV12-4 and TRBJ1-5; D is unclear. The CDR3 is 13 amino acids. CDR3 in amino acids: CASSFGFGGIRQF. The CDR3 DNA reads TGTGCCAGCAGTTTTGGCTTTGGTGGGATACGACAATTT.

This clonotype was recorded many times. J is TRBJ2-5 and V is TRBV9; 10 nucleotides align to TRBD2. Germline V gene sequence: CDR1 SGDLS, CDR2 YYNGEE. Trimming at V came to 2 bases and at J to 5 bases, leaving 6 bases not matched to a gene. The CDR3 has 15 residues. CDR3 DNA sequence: TGTGCCAGCAGCGTGGAGCGGGGGGGCGGGGAGACCCAGTACTTC. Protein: CASSVERGGGETQYF.

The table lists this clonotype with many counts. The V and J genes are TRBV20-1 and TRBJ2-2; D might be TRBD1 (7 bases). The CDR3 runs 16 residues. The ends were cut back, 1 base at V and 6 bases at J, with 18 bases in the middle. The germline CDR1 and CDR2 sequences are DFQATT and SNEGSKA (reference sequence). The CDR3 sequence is CSARGFGGGRAGELFF. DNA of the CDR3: TGCAGTGCTAGAGGGTTTGGAGGGGGCAGGGCCGGGGAGCTGTTTTTT.

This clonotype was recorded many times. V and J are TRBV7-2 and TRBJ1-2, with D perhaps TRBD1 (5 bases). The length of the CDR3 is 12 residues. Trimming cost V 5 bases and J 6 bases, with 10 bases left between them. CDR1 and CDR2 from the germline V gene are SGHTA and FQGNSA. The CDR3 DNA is TGTGCCAGCAGCCAGGGATACGATGGCTACACCTTC. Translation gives CASSQGYDGYTF.

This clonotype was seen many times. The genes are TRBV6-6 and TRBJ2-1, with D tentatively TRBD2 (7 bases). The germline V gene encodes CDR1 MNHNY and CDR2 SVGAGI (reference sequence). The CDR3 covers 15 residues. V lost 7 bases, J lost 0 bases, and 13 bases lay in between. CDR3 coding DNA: TGTGCCAGCACGGGGGGCGAAAGCTCCTACAATGAGCAGTTCTTC. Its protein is CASTGGESSYNEQFF.

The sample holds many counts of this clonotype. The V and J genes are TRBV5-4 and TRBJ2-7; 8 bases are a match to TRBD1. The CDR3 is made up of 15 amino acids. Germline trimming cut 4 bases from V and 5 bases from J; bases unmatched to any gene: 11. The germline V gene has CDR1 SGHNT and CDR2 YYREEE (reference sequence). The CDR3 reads CASSTGPGTGNEQYV. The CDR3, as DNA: TGTGCCAGCAGCACAGGACCCGGGACAGGAAACGAGCAGTACGTC.

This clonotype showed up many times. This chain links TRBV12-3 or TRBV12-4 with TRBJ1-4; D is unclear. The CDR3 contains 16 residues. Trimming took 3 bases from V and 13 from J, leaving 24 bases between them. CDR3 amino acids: CASSLGSLQIEKGLFF. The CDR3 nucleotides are TGTGCCAGCAGTTTGGGTTCGCTACAGATTGAAAAGGGACTGTTTTTT.

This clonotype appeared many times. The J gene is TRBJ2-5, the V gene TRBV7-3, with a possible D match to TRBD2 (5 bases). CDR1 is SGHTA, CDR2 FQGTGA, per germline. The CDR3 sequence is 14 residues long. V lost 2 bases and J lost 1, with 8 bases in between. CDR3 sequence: CASSLYEGQETQYF. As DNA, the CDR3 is TGTGCCAGCAGCTTATATGAGGGCCAAGAGACCCAGTACTTC. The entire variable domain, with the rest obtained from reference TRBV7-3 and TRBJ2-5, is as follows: GAGVSQTPSNKVTEKGKYVELRCDPISGHTALYWYRQSLGQGPEFLIYFQGTGAADDSGLPNDRFFAVRPEGSVSTLKIQRTERGDSAVYLCASSLYEGQETQYFGPGTRLLVL.

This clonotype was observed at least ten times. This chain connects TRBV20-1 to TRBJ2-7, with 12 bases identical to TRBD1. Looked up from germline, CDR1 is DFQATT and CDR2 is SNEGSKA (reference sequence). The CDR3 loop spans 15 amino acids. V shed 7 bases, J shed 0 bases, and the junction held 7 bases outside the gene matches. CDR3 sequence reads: CSGSRGQGASYEQYV. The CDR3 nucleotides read TGCAGTGGATCGCGGGGACAGGGGGCCTCCTACGAGCAGTACGTC.

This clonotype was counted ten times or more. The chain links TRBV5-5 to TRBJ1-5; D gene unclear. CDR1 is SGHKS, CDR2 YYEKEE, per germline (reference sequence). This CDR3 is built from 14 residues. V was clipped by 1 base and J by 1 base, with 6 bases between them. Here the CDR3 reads CASSLPGSNQPQHF. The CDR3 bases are TGTGCCAGCAGCTTGCCGGGGAGCAATCAGCCCCAGCATTTT.

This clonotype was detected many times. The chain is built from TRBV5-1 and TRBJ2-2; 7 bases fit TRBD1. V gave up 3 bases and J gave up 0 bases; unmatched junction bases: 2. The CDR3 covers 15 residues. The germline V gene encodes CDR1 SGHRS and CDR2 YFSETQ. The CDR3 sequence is CASSYQGANTGELFF. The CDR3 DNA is TGCGCCAGCAGCTACCAGGGGGCGAACACCGGGGAGCTGTTTTTT.

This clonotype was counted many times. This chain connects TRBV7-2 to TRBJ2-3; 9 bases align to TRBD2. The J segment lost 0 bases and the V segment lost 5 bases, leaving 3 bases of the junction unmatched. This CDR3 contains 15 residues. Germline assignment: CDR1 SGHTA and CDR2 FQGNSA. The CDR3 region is CASSPGLASTDTQYF. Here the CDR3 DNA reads TGTGCCAGCAGCCCCGGACTAGCGAGCACAGATACGCAGTATTTT.

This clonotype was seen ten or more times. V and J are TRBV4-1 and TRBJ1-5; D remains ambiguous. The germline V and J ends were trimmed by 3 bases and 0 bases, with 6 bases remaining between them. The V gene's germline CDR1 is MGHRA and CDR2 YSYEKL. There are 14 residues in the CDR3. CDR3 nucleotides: TGCGCCAGCAGCCAGCCTGATAGCAATCAGCCCCAGCATTTT. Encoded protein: CASSQPDSNQPQHF.

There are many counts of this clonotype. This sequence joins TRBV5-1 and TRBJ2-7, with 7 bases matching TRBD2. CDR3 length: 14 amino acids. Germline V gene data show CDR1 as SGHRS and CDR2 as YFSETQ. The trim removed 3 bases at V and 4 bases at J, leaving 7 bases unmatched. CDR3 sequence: CASSWASGPYEQYF. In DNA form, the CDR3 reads TGCGCCAGCAGCTGGGCTAGCGGACCTTACGAGCAGTACTTC.

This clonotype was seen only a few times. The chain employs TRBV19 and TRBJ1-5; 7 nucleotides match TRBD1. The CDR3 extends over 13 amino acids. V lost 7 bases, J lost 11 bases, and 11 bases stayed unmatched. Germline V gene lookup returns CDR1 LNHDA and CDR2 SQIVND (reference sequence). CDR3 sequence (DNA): TGTGCCAGTATTGGGCAGGGGGTCGGGGCCCAGCATTTT. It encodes CASIGQGVGAQHF.

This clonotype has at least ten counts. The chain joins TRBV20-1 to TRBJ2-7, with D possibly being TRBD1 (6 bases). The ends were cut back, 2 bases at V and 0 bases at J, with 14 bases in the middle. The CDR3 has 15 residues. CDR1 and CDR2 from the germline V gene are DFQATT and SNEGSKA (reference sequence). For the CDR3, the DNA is TGCAGTGCTAGAAAAGGGGGACCTGACTCCTACGAGCAGTACTTC. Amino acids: CSARKGGPDSYEQYF.

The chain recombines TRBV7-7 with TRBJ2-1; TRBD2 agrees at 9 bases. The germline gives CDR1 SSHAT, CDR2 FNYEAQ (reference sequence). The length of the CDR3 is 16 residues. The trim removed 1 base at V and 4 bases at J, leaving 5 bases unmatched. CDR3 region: CASSLEGAGGYNEQFF. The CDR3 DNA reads TGTGCCAGCAGCTTAGAAGGAGCGGGGGGTTACAATGAGCAGTTCTTC. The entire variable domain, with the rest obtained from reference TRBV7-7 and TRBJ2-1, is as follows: GAGVSQSPRYKVTKRGQDVTLRCDPISSHATLYWYQQALGQGPEFLTYFNYEAQPDKSGLPSDRFSAERPEGSISTLTIQRTEQRDSAMYRCASSLEGAGGYNEQFFGPGTRLTVL.

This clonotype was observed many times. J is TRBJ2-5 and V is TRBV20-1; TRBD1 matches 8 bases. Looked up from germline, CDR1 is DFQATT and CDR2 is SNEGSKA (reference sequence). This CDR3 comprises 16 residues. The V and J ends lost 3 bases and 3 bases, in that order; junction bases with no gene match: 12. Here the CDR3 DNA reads TGCAGTGCTAGTGAACCCGGGACAGGCAAAGAAGAGACCCAGTACTTC. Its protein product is CSASEPGTGKEETQYF.

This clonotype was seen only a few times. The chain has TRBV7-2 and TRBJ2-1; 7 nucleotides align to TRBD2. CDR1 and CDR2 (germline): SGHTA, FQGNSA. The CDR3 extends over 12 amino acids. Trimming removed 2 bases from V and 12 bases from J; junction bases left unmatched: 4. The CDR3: CASSLSGERQFF. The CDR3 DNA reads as TGTGCCAGCAGCTTAAGCGGGGAACGGCAGTTCTTC.